This passage covers 16 T cell receptor beta chains from one sample sequenced in a study of blood T cell repertoires in COVID-19. The protocol was immunoSEQ multiplex PCR, while the TCRdb copy is restricted to in-frame clones and leaves out a portion. Among over 150,000 clones listed, about four fifths were seen once. Sequenced sample: peripheral blood. These receptors were taken from a man between 18 and 29 years old with active or convalescent COVID-19.

This clone was observed once. V gene TRBV18 combines with J gene TRBJ1-1; D call uncertain. Germline V lookup: CDR1 KGHSH, CDR2 LQKENI. The length of the CDR3 is 15 residues. Trimming pared 4 bases from V and 1 base from J, leaving 13 bases between. The CDR3 here is CASSLWAAKNTEAFF. As DNA, the CDR3 is TGTGCCAGCTCACTTTGGGCAGCCAAGAACACTGAAGCTTTCTTT.

The J gene is TRBJ1-2, the V gene TRBV11-2, with D maybe TRBD1 (5 bases). Germline V CDR1 and CDR2: SGHAT, FQNNGV. The CDR3 covers 14 residues. V lost 0 bases and J lost 8, with 13 bases in between. CDR3 loop: CASSLERQGQGYTF. In nucleotides, the CDR3 is TGTGCCAGCAGCTTAGAAAGGCAGGGCCAAGGCTACACCTTC.

V is TRBV3-1 (or the pseudogene TRBV3-2) and J is TRBJ2-7; D gene uncertain. Trimming left V 3 bases short and J 2 bases short, with 11 bases between. The CDR3 has 14 residues. Per germline, CDR1 LGHDT and CDR2 YNNKEL (reference sequence). CDR3 loop: CASSQSLVAYEQYF. CDR3 DNA: TGTGCCAGCAGCCAGAGCCTAGTTGCCTACGAGCAGTACTTC.

This chain connects TRBV7-9 to TRBJ1-1, with D possibly TRBD1 on 6 matching bases. CDR3 size: 13 residues. V lost 5 bases and J lost 5, with 12 bases in between. From germline, CDR1 is SEHNR and CDR2 FQNEAQ (reference sequence). Here the CDR3 reads CASSTKQGTEAFF. CDR3 coding DNA: TGTGCCAGCAGCACAAAACAGGGAACTGAAGCTTTCTTT.

This sequence joins TRBV29-1 and TRBJ2-1; D might be TRBD1 (5 bases). Germline CDR1 and CDR2: SQVTM and ANQGSEA. This CDR3 has 13 residues. V gave up 6 bases and J gave up 6 bases, with 15 bases separating them. The CDR3 bases are TGCAGCGTAGGGGAACCAAGGGCCAATGAGCAGTTCTTC. Encoded protein: CSVGEPRANEQFF.

V and J are TRBV5-1 and TRBJ1-4; 8 bases fit TRBD1. The CDR3 loop spans 13 amino acids. The J segment lost 8 bases and the V segment lost 4 bases, leaving 4 bases of the junction unmatched. CDR1 and CDR2 from the germline V gene are SGHRS and YFSETQ. CDR3 loop: CASSIQGAEKLFF. In DNA form, the CDR3 reads TGCGCCAGCAGCATCCAGGGGGCGGAAAAACTGTTTTTT.

The chain uses TRBV7-9 and TRBJ2-2, with D possibly TRBD2 on 7 matching bases. Trimming cost V 5 bases and J 1 base, with 11 bases left between them. Germline lookup yields CDR1 SEHNR and CDR2 FQNEAQ (reference sequence). This CDR3 comprises 15 residues. CDR3 nucleotide sequence: TGTGCCAGCAGCCGGGGGGCAGGGAACACCGGGGAGCTGTTTTTT. It translates to CASSRGAGNTGELFF.

The chain joins TRBV7-2 to TRBJ2-3; D perhaps matches TRBD2 (6 bases). V was cut by 1 base and J by 2 bases, with 13 bases left in between. The CDR3 has 16 residues. CDR1 and CDR2 from the germline V gene are SGHTA and FQGNSA. The CDR3 DNA sequence: TGTGCCAGCAGCTTAGTTCGACAGCGGGCCACAGATACGCAGTATTTT. Its protein product is CASSLVRQRATDTQYF.

This clone has only a few counts. This chain links TRBV7-9 with TRBJ1-1; D gene unclear. Trimming left V 6 bases short and J 0 bases short, with 11 bases between. In germline, CDR1 is SEHNR, CDR2 FQNEAQ (reference sequence). The CDR3 contains 14 residues. Here the CDR3 reads CASSSGSMNTEAFF. The CDR3 nucleotides read TGTGCCAGCAGTTCCGGGAGCATGAACACTGAAGCTTTCTTT. Full variable domain (outside the CDR3, taken from reference TRBV7-9 and TRBJ1-1): DTGVSQNPRHKITKRGQNVTFRCDPISEHNRLYWYRQTLGQGPEFLTYFQNEAQLEKSRLLSDRFSAERPKGSFSTLEIQRTEQGDSAMYLCASSSGSMNTEAFFGQGTRLTVV.

As DNA, the CDR3 is TGCAGCGTTGGGGACACTAACTATGGCTACACCTTC. The encoded protein is CSVGDTNYGYTF. This chain uses TRBV29-1 with TRBJ1-2; D perhaps matches TRBD1 (6 bases). Germline values: CDR1 SQVTM, CDR2 ANQGSEA. The CDR3 is made up of 12 amino acids. Trimming took 4 bases from V and 0 from J, leaving 6 bases between them.

The chain is built from TRBV29-1 and TRBJ1-2; D may be TRBD1 (6 bases). V was trimmed by 7 bases and J by 6 bases, leaving 12 bases between them. This CDR3 spans 11 amino acids. Germline CDR1 is SQVTM and CDR2 is ANQGSEA. CDR3 protein: CSAEQGHGYTF. The CDR3 DNA follows: TGCAGCGCCGAACAGGGTCATGGCTACACCTTC.

This clone appeared a single time. The chain links TRBV4-1 to TRBJ1-4; 12 bases align to TRBD1. The CDR3 covers 17 residues. Germline CDR1 MGHRA, CDR2 YSYEKL. V shed 3 bases, J shed 4 bases, and the junction held 6 bases outside the gene matches. The CDR3 sequence: CASSQRDRGQVNEKLFF. In DNA form, the CDR3 reads TGCGCCAGCAGCCAGCGGGACAGGGGGCAAGTTAATGAAAAACTGTTTTTT.

The J gene is TRBJ1-5, the V gene TRBV6-5; tentative D call: TRBD1 (6 bases). There are 13 residues in the CDR3. The germline gives CDR1 MNHEY, CDR2 SVGAGI. Trimming took 9 bases from V and 4 from J, leaving 13 bases between them. CDR3 sequence reads: CASRQVMNQPQHF. CDR3 nucleotide sequence: TGTGCCAGTCGACAGGTGATGAATCAGCCCCAGCATTTT.

There are a few counts of this clone. The chain has TRBV5-6 and TRBJ2-7; 9 bases map to TRBD1. Germline V lookup: CDR1 SGHDT, CDR2 YYEEEE. This CDR3 contains 16 residues. J gave up 6 bases and V 4 bases, and 14 bases lay outside the gene matches. This chain's CDR3 is CASSPKAGQGLSEQYF. The DNA of the CDR3 is TGTGCCAGCAGCCCGAAGGCCGGACAGGGGCTGTCCGAGCAGTACTTC.

The chain combines TRBV28 with TRBJ2-1, with 14 bases lining up with TRBD2. Germline V gene lookup returns CDR1 MDHEN and CDR2 SYDVKM. V was pared by 7 bases and J by 0 bases, with 8 bases of the junction left unmatched. The length of the CDR3 is 18 residues. The DNA for the CDR3 is TGTGCCAGCAACCCGGGACTAGCGGGAGTAAGCTCCTACAATGAGCAGTTCTTC. Encoded protein: CASNPGLAGVSSYNEQFF.

CDR3 DNA: TGTGCCAGCAGTGAATACGGGAGGGGGGTATGGGAAGAGACCCAGTACTTC. This sequence encodes CASSEYGRGVWEETQYF. The gene calls are TRBV25-1 and TRBJ2-5; 8 bases align to TRBD2. Trimming removed 0 bases from V and 3 bases from J; junction bases left unmatched: 9. This CDR3 has 17 amino acids. From germline, CDR1 is MGHDK and CDR2 SYGVNS.